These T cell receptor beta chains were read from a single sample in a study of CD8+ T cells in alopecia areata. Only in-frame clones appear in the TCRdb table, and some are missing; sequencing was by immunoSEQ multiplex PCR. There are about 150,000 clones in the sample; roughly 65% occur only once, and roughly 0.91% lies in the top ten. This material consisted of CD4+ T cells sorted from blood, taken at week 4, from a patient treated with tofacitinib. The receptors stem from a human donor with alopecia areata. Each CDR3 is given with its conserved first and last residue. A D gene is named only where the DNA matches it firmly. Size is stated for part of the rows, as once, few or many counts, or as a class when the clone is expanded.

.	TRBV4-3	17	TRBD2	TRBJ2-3	TGCGCCAGCAGCCAAGATGGGGACCTAGCGGGGGGAAATACGCAGTATTTT	CASSQDGDLAGGNTQYF
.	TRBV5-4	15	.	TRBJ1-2	TGTGCCAGCAGCTTGCCCAGTGGGACTAACTATGGCTACACCTTC	CASSLPSGTNYGYTF
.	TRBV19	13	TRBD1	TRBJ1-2	TGTGCCAGTAGTATGACAGGGTTCTATGGCTACACCTTC	CASSMTGFYGYTF
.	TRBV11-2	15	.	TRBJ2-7	TGTGCCAGCAGAGGACAGCAGGCGAGCTCCTACGAGCAGTACTTC	CASRGQQASSYEQYF
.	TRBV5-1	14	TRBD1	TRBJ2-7	TGCGCCAGCAGCTGGGGACAGTCGAGTCACGAGCAGTACTTC	CASSWGQSSHEQYF
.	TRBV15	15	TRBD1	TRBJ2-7	TGTGCCACCAGCAGAGCTGGGACAGGGCCTAAGGAGCAGTACTTC	CATSRAGTGPKEQYF
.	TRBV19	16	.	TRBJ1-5	TGTGCCAGTAGTATGGTCGTAGGAGATAGCAATCAGCCCCAGCATTTT	CASSMVVGDSNQPQHF
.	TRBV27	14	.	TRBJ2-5	TGTGCCAGCAGTTTGGCAGGGACGGCGGAGACCCAGTACTTC	CASSLAGTAETQYF
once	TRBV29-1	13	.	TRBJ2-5	TGCAGCGTTAATAGGACCCCAGGAGAGACCCAGTACTTC	CSVNRTPGETQYF
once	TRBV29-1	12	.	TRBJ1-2	TGCAGCGCGACAGTTAGCAACTATGGCTACACCTTC	CSATVSNYGYTF
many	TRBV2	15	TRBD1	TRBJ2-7	TGTGCCAGCAGTGTCCCCTCCAACAGGGGGAACGAGCAGTACTTC	CASSVPSNRGNEQYF
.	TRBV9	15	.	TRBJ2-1	TGTGCCAGCAGCGTTAGTACAGGGTTCTACAATGAGCAGTTCTTC	CASSVSTGFYNEQFF
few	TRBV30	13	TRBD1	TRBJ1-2	TGTGCCTGGAGTAGGACAGGGATCTATGGCTACACCTTC	CAWSRTGIYGYTF
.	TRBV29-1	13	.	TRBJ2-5	TGCAGCGTTGGACTCTCCTTCCAAGAGACCCAGTACTTC	CSVGLSFQETQYF
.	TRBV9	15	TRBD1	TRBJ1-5	TGTGCCAGCAGCGTTGGGGGACAGGGGAACCAGCCCCAGCATTTT	CASSVGGQGNQPQHF
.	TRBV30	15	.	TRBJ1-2	TGTGCCTGGAGGCCGGGACACTCATTTAACTATGGCTACACCTTC	CAWRPGHSFNYGYTF
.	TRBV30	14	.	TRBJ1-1	TGTGCCTGGAGCTCCGGACGGTTGAACACTGAAGCTTTCTTT	CAWSSGRLNTEAFF
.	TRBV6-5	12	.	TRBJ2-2	TGTGCCAGCCGAGGGAACACCGGGGAGCTGTTTTTT	CASRGNTGELFF
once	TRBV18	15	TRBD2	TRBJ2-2	TGTGCCAGCTCACAGCTAGCGGGGGACACCGGGGAGCTGTTTTTT	CASSQLAGDTGELFF
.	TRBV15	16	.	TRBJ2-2	TGTGCCACCAGCAGAATGCAGTCCGCGAACACCGGGGAGCTGTTTTTT	CATSRMQSANTGELFF
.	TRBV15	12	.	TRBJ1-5	TGTGCCACCAGCAGAGATAATCAGCCCCAGCATTTT	CATSRDNQPQHF
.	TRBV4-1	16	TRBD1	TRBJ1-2	TGCGCCAGCAGCCCTTTGGGACAGGGGGCTGACTATGGCTACACCTTC	CASSPLGQGADYGYTF
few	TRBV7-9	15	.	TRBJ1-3	TGTGCCAGCAGCTTAGCCCTTGGAGCTGGAAACACCATATATTTT	CASSLALGAGNTIYF
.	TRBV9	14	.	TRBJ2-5	TGTGCCAGCAGCGTAGAAGTCGGTGCGGAGACCCAGTACTTC	CASSVEVGAETQYF
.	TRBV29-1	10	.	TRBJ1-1	TGCAGCGGGGTGAACACTGAAGCTTTCTTT	CSGVNTEAFF
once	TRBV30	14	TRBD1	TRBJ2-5	TGTGCCTGCGACAGGGGGACCACCCAAGAGACCCAGTACTTC	CACDRGTTQETQYF
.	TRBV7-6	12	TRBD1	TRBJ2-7	TGTGCCAGCAGCTTGACAGGGAACGAGCAGTACTTC	CASSLTGNEQYF
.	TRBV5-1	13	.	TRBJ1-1	TGCGCCAGCAGCTTGGATTGGGCGACTGAAGCTTTCTTT	CASSLDWATEAFF
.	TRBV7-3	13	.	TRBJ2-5	TGTGCCAGCAGCTGGAGCGGGCAAGAGACCCAGTACTTC	CASSWSGQETQYF
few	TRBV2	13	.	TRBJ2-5	TGTGCCAGCAGTGAAGCGGGCGATTGGACCCAGTACTTC	CASSEAGDWTQYF
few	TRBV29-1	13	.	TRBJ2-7	TGCAGCGTTGAGTCTCGGGACTCCTACGAGCAGTACTTC	CSVESRDSYEQYF
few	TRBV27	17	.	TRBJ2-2	TGTGCCAGCAGCCGTTTCGGGGGGCCGGGGGACACCGGGGAGCTGTTTTTT	CASSRFGGPGDTGELFF
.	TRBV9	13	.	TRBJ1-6	TGTGCCAGCAGCGAGGGTCTCGGTTCGGCCCTCCACTTT	CASSEGLGSALHF